The 24 T cell receptor beta chains below were found in one sample sequenced in a study of T-cell reconstitution after alpha-beta-depleted transplantation in children. Unique molecular identifiers featured in how the TCRbeta library was prepared. MiXCR, run by TCRdb on the PCR reads, gives a single entry per CDR3 protein. In the table there are around 490,000 distinct CDR3 sequences, around 10% of which are singletons. Sequencing was performed on PBMCs, mostly from graft donor cells, taken 180 days after TCRalphabeta/CD19-depleted stem cell transplant. The receptors stem from a female patient aged 2-10 years who had a stem cell transplant for aplastic anemia, so the T cells may come from the graft donor.

This rearrangement joins TRBV28 to TRBJ2-7; TRBD2 matches at 8 bases. CDR3 length: 15 residues. V lost 8 bases to trimming and J lost 3 bases; unmatched junction nucleotides: 12. From germline, CDR1 is MDHEN and CDR2 SYDVKM. CDR3 nucleotides: TGTGCCAGCCTTCATGGGGGAGCGGGAGTCTACGAGCAGTACTTC. Protein: CASLHGGAGVYEQYF.

This chain joins TRBV11-2 and TRBJ2-5; a weak D match, TRBD1 (6 bases). V gave up 6 bases and J gave up 0 bases, with 14 bases separating them. The V gene's germline CDR1 is SGHAT and CDR2 FQNNGV. The CDR3 has 15 amino acids. Here the CDR3 reads CASRALQGYQETQYF. The CDR3 DNA reads TGTGCCAGCAGAGCCCTCCAGGGGTACCAAGAGACCCAGTACTTC.

This clonotype has more than one count but fewer than ten. The rearrangement uses TRBV7-6 and TRBJ2-1, with D perhaps TRBD1 or TRBD2 (6 bases each). Trimming removed 5 bases at V and 13 bases at J, with 15 bases between. Germline V gene lookup returns CDR1 SGHVS and CDR2 FNYEAQ. The CDR3 loop spans 12 amino acids. The CDR3 nucleotides read TGTGCCAGCAGCCAAGACAGGCGGGGTCAGTTCTTC. Translation gives CASSQDRRGQFF.

The CDR3 region has the DNA TGTGCCAGCAGTGACGAGTACTTC. It translates to CASSDEYF. This chain links TRBV2 with TRBJ2-7; no clear D gene. V was trimmed by 3 bases and J by 11 bases, leaving 2 bases between them. CDR1 is SNHLY and CDR2 is FYNNEI in the germline V gene. The CDR3 sequence is 8 residues long.

This clonotype was observed a few times. The V gene is TRBV20-1, the J gene TRBJ1-4; TRBD1 might be the D (6 bases). Germline CDR1 is DFQATT and CDR2 is SNEGSKA (reference sequence). The CDR3 has 15 amino acids. V gave up 5 bases and J gave up 0 bases, with 13 bases separating them. The CDR3: CSASTGPTTNEKLFF. The CDR3 DNA follows: TGCAGTGCTTCGACAGGCCCAACAACTAATGAAAAACTGTTTTTT.

The genes are TRBV29-1 and TRBJ2-7; D might be TRBD2 (5 bases). Germline CDR1 reads SQVTM; CDR2 reads ANQGSEA. The V end lost 7 bases, the J end lost 0 bases, and 16 bases lay between the germline ends. There are 14 residues in the CDR3. CDR3 region: CSAGVLSGSYEQYF. The CDR3 bases are TGCAGCGCTGGCGTGTTGAGCGGCTCCTACGAGCAGTACTTC.

In this sample, this clonotype turned up a few times. The gene calls are TRBV20-1 and TRBJ2-3; perhaps TRBD1 as D (5 bases). CDR1 and CDR2 (germline): DFQATT, SNEGSKA (reference sequence). The CDR3 totals 12 residues. The V gene lost 0 bases and the J gene lost 8 bases, with 9 bases spanning the gap. CDR3 amino acids: CSARDTQGTQYF. The CDR3 DNA is TGCAGTGCTAGAGATACTCAGGGTACGCAGTATTTT.

The V gene is TRBV2, the J gene TRBJ2-7; D might be TRBD2 (5 bases). The CDR3 sequence is 15 residues long. Germline CDR1 and CDR2: SNHLY and FYNNEI. The V end lost 6 bases, the J end lost 0 bases, and 15 bases lay between the germline ends. This chain's CDR3 is CASRGREGHSYEQYF. The CDR3 DNA follows: TGTGCCAGCAGGGGTCGAGAGGGTCACTCCTACGAGCAGTACTTC. The complete variable domain, with remaining parts taken from reference TRBV2 and TRBJ2-7, reads EPEVTQTPSHQVTQMGQEVILRCVPISNHLYFYWYRQILGQKVEFLVSFYNNEISEKSEIFDDQFSVERPDGSNFTLKIRSTKLEDSAMYFCASRGREGHSYEQYFGPGTRLTVT.

This chain uses TRBV6-5 with TRBJ1-5; tentative D call: TRBD1 (6 bases). V gave up 4 bases and J gave up 7 bases, with 17 bases separating them. CDR3 length: 15 amino acids. Germline V gene data show CDR1 as MNHEY and CDR2 as SVGAGI. The CDR3 DNA reads as TGTGCCAGCAGTTGGAGAGGCGAGGGGGGACAGCCCCAGCATTTT. Protein product: CASSWRGEGGQPQHF.

This chain connects TRBV7-2 to TRBJ2-1; no definite D call. This CDR3 has 13 residues. Germline-derived CDR1 and CDR2 are SGHTA and FQGNSA. The ends were cut back, 7 bases at V and 4 bases at J, with 11 bases in the middle. The CDR3 protein is CASTPSEYNEQFF. The CDR3 DNA reads as TGTGCCAGCACCCCATCGGAGTACAATGAGCAGTTCTTC.

This sequence joins TRBV24-1 and TRBJ2-1; D assignment may be TRBD1 or TRBD2 (6 bases each). The CDR3 is 17 amino acids. Deletions cut 4 bases from V and 7 bases from J, with 22 bases between. Germline V gene data show CDR1 as KGHDR and CDR2 as SFDVKD. CDR3 nucleotide sequence: TGTGCCACCAGTGACTCCCCTTGGGGGAGGCAGGGGAATGAGCAGTTCTTC. This translates into CATSDSPWGRQGNEQFF.

The rearrangement joins TRBV5-1 to TRBJ2-3, with 12 nucleotides matching TRBD2. Trimming cost V 4 bases and J 3 bases; bases outside gene matches: 9. CDR3 length: 17 amino acids. The germline CDR1 and CDR2 sequences are SGHRS and YFSETQ. CDR3 DNA sequence: TGCGCCAGCAGCCCCGCCCGACTAGCGGGAGCTACAGATACGCAGTATTTT. Encoded protein: CASSPARLAGATDTQYF.

The chain recombines TRBV20-1 with TRBJ1-2, with TRBD1 matching over 10 bases. This CDR3 is 13 amino acids long. Germline V gene sequence: CDR1 DFQATT, CDR2 SNEGSKA (reference sequence). V trimming: 6 bases; J trimming: 5 bases; junction bases outside the gene matches: 6. CDR3 DNA sequence: TGCAGTGCAACCAGACAGGGGGCTTATGGCTACACCTTC. Translating gives CSATRQGAYGYTF.

This clonotype has only a few counts. This sequence joins TRBV9 and TRBJ2-1; 7 bases are a match to TRBD2. Per germline, CDR1 SGDLS and CDR2 YYNGEE. The trim removed 0 bases at V and 2 bases at J, leaving 5 bases unmatched. The CDR3 consists of 16 residues. DNA of the CDR3: TGTGCCAGCAGCGTAGGGGGGGGAGGCCCCTACAATGAGCAGTTCTTC. It translates to CASSVGGGGPYNEQFF.

V and J are TRBV7-9 and TRBJ2-7; a weak D match, TRBD1 (6 bases). The CDR3 is made up of 16 amino acids. CDR1 is SEHNR, CDR2 FQNEAQ, per germline (reference sequence). Trimming pared 6 bases from V and 0 bases from J, leaving 18 bases between. CDR3 protein: CASSSPGHFNSYEQYF. The CDR3 nucleotides read TGTGCCAGCAGTTCACCGGGACATTTTAACTCCTACGAGCAGTACTTC.

The chain joins TRBV12-3 or TRBV12-4 to TRBJ2-3, with D tentatively TRBD1 or TRBD2 (6 bases each). There are 12 residues in the CDR3. V was pared by 8 bases and J by 6 bases, with 12 bases between. CDR3 sequence reads: CASGQGRDTQYF. CDR3 in DNA: TGTGCCAGCGGGCAGGGGAGGGATACGCAGTATTTT.

This clonotype appeared many times. This chain uses TRBV12-3 or TRBV12-4 with TRBJ2-7; D is ambiguous. This CDR3 spans 13 amino acids. Trimming stripped 7 bases from V and 4 bases from J, with 14 bases between. DNA for the CDR3: TGTGCCAGCAATATTAGGACGGGTTACGAGCAGTACTTC. Its protein product is CASNIRTGYEQYF.

This clonotype was observed a handful of times. The chain is built from TRBV6-5 and TRBJ2-3; 13 bases match TRBD2. The CDR3 consists of 17 residues. J was trimmed by 5 bases and V by 2 bases; bases with no gene match: 7. Germline CDR1 and CDR2: MNHEY and SVGAGI. The CDR3 DNA follows: TGTGCCAGCAGTTACCCGGGACTAGCGGGGCCCAGAGATACGCAGTATTTT. Its protein product is CASSYPGLAGPRDTQYF.

This clonotype was counted ten times or more. This chain joins TRBV7-6 and TRBJ2-3, with a tentative D call TRBD2 (5 bases). CDR3 size: 15 residues. CDR1 and CDR2 from the germline V gene are SGHVS and FNYEAQ. The ends were cut back, 1 base at V and 1 base at J, with 9 bases in the middle. CDR3: CASSLVTMGTDTQYF. CDR3 DNA: TGTGCCAGCAGCTTAGTGACTATGGGCACAGATACGCAGTATTTT.

In its sample, this clonotype was seen a few times. The rearrangement links TRBV5-1 to TRBJ2-1; the D gene is possibly TRBD2 (6 bases). The CDR3 length is 12 residues. Trimming pared 6 bases from V and 6 bases from J, leaving 10 bases between. Germline assignment: CDR1 SGHRS and CDR2 YFSETQ. The CDR3 DNA follows: TGCGCCAGCATGCCGGGAGTCAATGAGCAGTTCTTC. This encodes CASMPGVNEQFF.

This clonotype was counted ten times or more. The V gene is TRBV5-1, the J gene TRBJ2-1; D remains unclear. The germline CDR1 and CDR2 sequences are SGHRS and YFSETQ. V gave up 7 bases and J gave up 3 bases, with 14 bases separating them. The CDR3 contains 14 residues. CDR3 protein: CASSPISYYNEQFF. CDR3 DNA sequence: TGCGCCAGCTCACCCATCTCCTACTACAATGAGCAGTTCTTC.

This clonotype showed up just a few times. The rearrangement links TRBV28 to TRBJ2-7, with D unresolved. V lost 4 bases to trimming and J lost 0 bases, with 16 bases between them. This CDR3 contains 16 residues. CDR1 is MDHEN, CDR2 SYDVKM, per germline. The CDR3 loop is CASSSHLPWVSYEQYV. The CDR3 nucleotides are TGTGCCAGCAGTTCCCACCTACCCTGGGTCTCCTACGAGCAGTACGTC.

This clonotype was counted a few times. Given a much more abundant clone one base away, this may be a read error. The gene calls are TRBV9 and TRBJ2-3; 14 bases map to TRBD2. This CDR3 spans 15 amino acids. Germline values: CDR1 SGDLS, CDR2 YYNGEE. The V and J ends lost 4 bases and 5 bases, in that order; junction bases with no gene match: 3. The CDR3 sequence is CASSPGLAGEDTQYF. The CDR3 DNA reads TGTGCCAGCAGCCCGGGACTAGCGGGAGAAGATACGCAGTATTTT.

This clonotype was observed a few times. The chain couples TRBV6-2 or TRBV6-3 to TRBJ2-7; no firm D call. V lost 4 bases to trimming and J lost 3 bases, with 4 bases between them. This CDR3 is built from 11 residues. Germline V lookup: CDR1 MNHEY, CDR2 SVGEGT. CDR3 nucleotides: TGTGCCAGCAGTTCTATCTACGAGCAGTACTTC. Encoded protein: CASSSIYEQYF.